This entry is about one TCR beta chain. What it binds is not known. This record belongs to a study of T cells in Graves' hyperthyroidism and ophthalmopathy. Patients counted as stable if ophthalmopathy did not develop within 18 months. Disease duration under 2 months; hyperthyroidism patients were aged 18 to 65. Thyroid ultrasound, orbital computed tomography, clinical symptoms, and serum thyroxine and TRAb underpinned diagnoses. Amplification of TCR beta CDR3 regions was performed using RNA transcripts as template. The primer set for the first-round RT-PCR of the TCR CDR3 was HTBI. TCRdb used MiXCR to reprocess the multiplex PCR reads, holding one entry per CDR3 protein. Among approximately 400,000 distinct CDR3 sequences, 20% to 25% were seen once, and the ten largest hold roughly 80%. Study-wide points: Peripheral blood also featured most of the thyroid clonotypes expanded above 0.001.

The TCR comes from a man aged 50 to 60 with Graves' hyperthyroidism. The sample consisted of blood.

Written as DNA, the CDR3 is TGTGCCAGCAGTGGCGGGACGGCCTACAATGAGCAGTTCTTC. Translating it yields CASSGGTAYNEQFF. The chain has TRBV12-3 or TRBV12-4 and TRBJ2-1; D perhaps matches TRBD2 (6 bases). The CDR3 runs to 14 residues. Between the trimmed V and J ends, which lost 5 bases and 2 bases, there was a span of 10 bases.